Below, 5 T cell receptor beta chains from the same sample are listed, as sequenced in a study of T-cell memory formation after mild COVID-19. Each CDR3 protein gets one entry after TCRdb re-called the 5' RACE reads with MiXCR. The table lists some 120,000 distinct CDR3 sequences, approximately 16% of them singletons. Sequencing input: PBMCs or a T cell subset sorted from them (not recorded which). The receptors originated from an adult woman who had mild COVID-19 (a few samples of this study predate the infection). Cell type and time point are not known.

This clonotype came up a few times. This chain links TRBV2 with TRBJ2-5; 9 bases map to TRBD1. The V gene's germline CDR1 is SNHLY and CDR2 FYNNEI. This CDR3 has 15 residues. Trimming cost V 5 bases and J 2 bases; bases outside gene matches: 6. DNA of the CDR3: TGTGCCAGCAGTTACCAAGACAGGGGGCAAGAGACCCAGTACTTC. Protein sequence: CASSYQDRGQETQYF. Together with reference TRBV2 and TRBJ2-5, the CDR3 gives the full variable domain: EPEVTQTPSHQVTQMGQEVILRCVPISNHLYFYWYRQILGQKVEFLVSFYNNEISEKSEIFDDQFSVERPDGSNFTLKIRSTKLEDSAMYFCASSYQDRGQETQYFGPGTRLLVL.

This clonotype was found a few times. This chain links TRBV5-1 with TRBJ2-7; D may be TRBD2 (6 bases). The CDR3 covers 15 residues. In germline, CDR1 is SGHRS, CDR2 YFSETQ. V was pared by 0 bases and J by 7 bases, with 17 bases between. CDR3 nucleotides: TGCGCCAGCAGCTTGGAAGGATCCTTCGGGAGAGAGCAGTACTTC. The encoded protein is CASSLEGSFGREQYF. Full variable domain (remainder filled in from reference TRBV5-1 and TRBJ2-7): KAGVTQTPRYLIKTRGQQVTLSCSPISGHRSVSWYQQTPGQGLQFLFEYFSETQRNKGNFPGRFSGRQFSNSRSEMNVSTLELGDSALYLCASSLEGSFGREQYFGPGTRLTVT.

This clonotype was detected a few times. J is TRBJ2-3 and V is TRBV7-2; D not certain. This CDR3 comprises 15 residues. Per the germline V gene, CDR1 is SGHTA and CDR2 is FQGNSA. The V end was cut by 0 bases, the J end by 4 bases, with 11 bases between. This CDR3 reads CASSLAPSAADTQYF. The CDR3 nucleotides read TGTGCCAGCAGCTTAGCGCCCAGCGCTGCAGATACGCAGTATTTT.

This clonotype appeared a few times. J is TRBJ2-6 and V is TRBV12-3 or TRBV12-4; TRBD1 might be the D (6 bases). The CDR3 is made up of 16 amino acids. The V end was cut by 1 base, the J end by 1 base, with 8 bases between. CDR3 protein: CASSLVGASGANVLTF. The CDR3 DNA reads as TGTGCCAGCAGTTTAGTGGGGGCATCTGGGGCCAACGTCCTGACTTTC.

This rearrangement joins TRBV7-9 to TRBJ1-1; D remains ambiguous. The germline CDR1 and CDR2 sequences are SEHNR and FQNEAQ (reference sequence). The CDR3 length is 16 residues. Deletions cut 5 bases from V and 1 base from J, with 17 bases between. The CDR3 spells CASSLILGLPNTEAFF. In nucleotides, the CDR3 is TGTGCCAGCAGCCTCATTTTAGGACTCCCGAACACTGAAGCTTTCTTT.